This T cell receptor (beta chain) originates from a study of T cell responses to AZD1222 COVID-19 vaccine. As concerns this clone: The antigen is not known.

Method: immunoSEQ multiplex PCR; TCRdb's copy keeps in-frame clones and lacks some. This table holds some 150,000 clones, about 90% found once. General observations from the study: Only five to seven AZD1222 recipients tested seropositive at baseline. Reportedly, nearly half the spike-specific TCRs target unmutated variant regions. Vaccine-associated CD4 TCRs ranged over spike, dominating at 160-218 and 743-854. White British people made up most donors, females outnumbered males, and clonal diversity was possibly underestimated.

From germline, CDR1 is SEHNR and CDR2 FQNEAQ (reference sequence). The CDR3 covers 14 residues. The V end was cut by 5 bases, the J end by 5 bases, with 13 bases between. V gene TRBV7-9 combines with J gene TRBJ2-1; D perhaps matches TRBD1 (6 bases). This clonotype originated in an adult who received the AZD1222 COVID-19 vaccine. Sequenced material: peripheral blood, taken 28 days after the second AZD1222 dose. The CDR3 DNA sequence: TGTGCCAGCAGCCCGGGACAAAGAAACAATGAGCAGTTCTTC. Translated: CASSPGQRNNEQFF.